This passage covers 11 T cell receptor beta chains from one sample sequenced in a study of blood T cell repertoires in COVID-19. Profiling relied on immunoSEQ multiplex PCR, and the TCRdb table lists in-frame clones only, not all of them. The repertoire consists of about 180,000 clones, with nearly 90% occurring once and the leading ten covering under 2.5%. Sequenced: PBMCs or T cells enriched from blood (not recorded which). The source is a middle-aged woman with acute COVID-19.

The chain combines TRBV10-3 with TRBJ2-1, with 11 bases fitting TRBD2. CDR1 is ENHRY, CDR2 SYGVKD, per germline. The CDR3 length is 15 residues. J was trimmed by 4 bases and V by 2 bases; bases with no gene match: 1. The CDR3: CAISEGTSGYNEQFF. CDR3 DNA: TGTGCCATCAGTGAGGGGACTAGCGGTTACAATGAGCAGTTCTTC.

The chain links TRBV28 to TRBJ1-5; D might be TRBD1 (6 bases). The germline V and J ends were trimmed by 1 base and 5 bases, with 15 bases remaining between them. From germline, CDR1 is MDHEN and CDR2 SYDVKM. The CDR3 extends over 16 amino acids. Written as DNA, the CDR3 is TGTGCCAGCAGTTTATTAGGGGGAAGGGCCGATCAGCCCCAGCATTTT. Its translation is CASSLLGGRADQPQHF.

The genes are TRBV11-1 and TRBJ2-6; the match to TRBD1 covers 7 bases. J was trimmed by 0 bases and V by 5 bases; bases with no gene match: 1. The CDR3 extends over 15 amino acids. Germline assignment: CDR1 SGHAT and CDR2 FQDESV (reference sequence). The CDR3 bases are TGTGCCAGCAGCGACAGGGACTCTGGGGCCAACGTCCTGACTTTC. This translates into CASSDRDSGANVLTF.

This chain joins TRBV4-1 and TRBJ2-7, with 7 bases that match TRBD2. This CDR3 contains 17 residues. V lost 0 bases to trimming and J lost 0 bases; unmatched junction nucleotides: 8. The germline gives CDR1 MGHRA, CDR2 YSYEKL. This chain's CDR3 is CASSQDRSGTTSYEQYF. In DNA form, the CDR3 reads TGCGCCAGCAGCCAAGATCGGTCGGGGACTACCTCCTACGAGCAGTACTTC.

The chain couples TRBV12-1 to TRBJ2-7; TRBD1, as called in the table, went unchecked against the DNA. TRBV12-1 is given as a pseudogene. This CDR3 is built from 11 residues. DNA of the CDR3: TGTGCCAGCAGCTTGAAGGGGGTTAGGGCTGTC. Translating it yields CASSLKGVRAV.

This clone came up once. This chain connects TRBV6-1 to TRBJ1-6; TRBD1 matches 7 bases. CDR3 length equals 15 residues. CDR1 and CDR2 from the germline V gene are MNHNS and SASEGT. Trimming at V came to 3 bases and at J to 7 bases, leaving 6 bases not matched to a gene. Written as DNA, the CDR3 is TGTGCCAGCAGTGAGGGCACAGGGGTGAATTCACCCCTCCACTTT. Protein product: CASSEGTGVNSPLHF.

The CDR3 loop is CASSVGPLYEQYF. In DNA form, the CDR3 reads TGTGCCAGCAGCGTAGGCCCACTTTACGAGCAGTACTTC. The chain has TRBV9 and TRBJ2-7; D uncertain. Germline CDR1 is SGDLS and CDR2 is YYNGEE. There are 13 residues in the CDR3. V lost 0 bases and J 4 bases, leaving 8 bases between the germline ends.

This clone was seen only once. The rearrangement joins TRBV7-9 to TRBJ1-3, with 9 bases identical to TRBD1. This CDR3 spans 15 amino acids. V trimming: 0 bases; J trimming: 4 bases; junction bases outside the gene matches: 1. Germline V lookup: CDR1 SEHNR, CDR2 FQNEAQ (reference sequence). The DNA of the CDR3 is TGTGCCAGCAGCTTAGCGGGGACAGGGGGAAACACCATATATTTT. Amino acid sequence: CASSLAGTGGNTIYF.

V and J are TRBV7-2 and TRBJ2-5, with D hard to call. The CDR3 is 13 residues long. Trimming took off 3 bases at V and 1 base at J, with 6 bases between the two ends. CDR1 is SGHTA and CDR2 is FQGNSA in the germline V gene. The CDR3 DNA reads as TGTGCCAGCAGCTTTGGCCTCCAAGAGACCCAGTACTTC. Protein sequence: CASSFGLQETQYF.

The chain is built from TRBV27 and TRBJ2-1; the match to TRBD2 covers 11 bases. Losses at the gene ends were 0 bases for V and 7 bases for J; bases not matched to a gene: 11. The germline V gene has CDR1 MNHEY and CDR2 SMNVEV (reference sequence). The CDR3 covers 18 residues. CDR3 bases: TGTGCCAGCAGTTTATCGTCATTCTTAGCGGGAGGGGAGAATGAGCAGTTCTTC. The encoded protein is CASSLSSFLAGGENEQFF.

The chain couples TRBV20-1 to TRBJ1-6; 7 bases match TRBD1. The CDR3 covers 13 residues. The V gene's germline CDR1 is DFQATT and CDR2 SNEGSKA (reference sequence). Trimming cost V 3 bases and J 7 bases; bases outside gene matches: 3. The CDR3 DNA follows: TGCAGTGCTAGTGACAGGGCCAATTCACCCCTCCACTTT. This codes for CSASDRANSPLHF.